Presented here are 30 T cell receptor beta chains from one specimen sequenced in a study of T-cell memory formation after mild COVID-19 listed by TCRdb under 2021. The method behind the library was 5' RACE. The data were produced on an Illumina NovaSeq 6000. TCRdb handled the public reads itself, with Q25 trimming in fastp and clone calling in MiXCR, and kept productive beta chains. Rows matching on CDR3 protein sequence are summarized as one entry with the most common DNA and genes. Counted in this sample were about 410,000 distinct CDR3 sequences; less than 25% of them appeared once. Roughly 14% of the sample rests with the top ten. Sequencing used PBMCs or a T cell subset sorted from them (not recorded which). All receptors come from an adult woman who had mild COVID-19 (a few samples of this study predate the infection). The sample titles of this study are shuffled in the database, so cell type and time point are left out; the donor was told from shared clones.

V is TRBV19 and J is TRBJ1-4; 10 bases are shared with TRBD1. This CDR3 has 14 amino acids. Unmatched junction bases numbered 5, after V lost 4 bases and J lost 9 bases. The germline CDR1 and CDR2 sequences are LNHDA and SQIVND (reference sequence). CDR3 coding DNA: TGTGCCAGTAGTAGTGGGACAGGGGTGAAAAAACTGTTTTTT. Protein product: CASSSGTGVKKLFF.

CDR3 sequence reads: CASSSRTGITQYF. CDR3 DNA sequence: TGTGCCAGCAGTTCCCGGACAGGGATAACCCAGTACTTC. The chain is built from TRBV28 and TRBJ2-5, with 8 bases fitting TRBD1. Germline V gives CDR1 MDHEN, CDR2 SYDVKM. CDR3 length equals 13 residues. The V and J ends lost 4 bases and 8 bases, in that order; junction bases with no gene match: 6. Full variable domain (rest looked up from reference TRBV28 and TRBJ2-5): DVKVTQSSRYLVKRTGEKVFLECVQDMDHENMFWYRQDPGLGLRLIYFSYDVKMKEKGDIPEGYSVSREKKERFSLILESASTNQTSMYLCASSSRTGITQYFGPGTRLLVL.

This chain links TRBV29-1 with TRBJ1-2; no clear D. The V end lost 6 bases, the J end lost 5 bases, and 19 bases lay between the germline ends. This CDR3 comprises 14 residues. Germline assignment: CDR1 SQVTM and CDR2 ANQGSEA. CDR3 DNA: TGCAGCGTCCGACCGGACGCGGCTCATTATGGCTACACCTTC. It translates to CSVRPDAAHYGYTF.

This sequence joins TRBV5-1 and TRBJ2-7; the D call may be TRBD1 or TRBD2 (6 bases each). In germline, CDR1 is SGHRS, CDR2 YFSETQ. V dropped 1 base and J dropped 0 bases, with 14 bases sitting between them. CDR3 length equals 16 residues. CDR3 amino acids: CASSLFTGAISYEQYF. The CDR3 DNA follows: TGCGCCAGCAGCTTGTTTACGGGGGCCATCTCCTACGAGCAGTACTTC.

The genes are TRBV11-3 and TRBJ2-1; TRBD1 agrees at 9 bases. CDR1 is SGHNT and CDR2 is YENEEA in the germline V gene. The CDR3 is 15 amino acids. V lost 5 bases, J lost 6 bases, and 8 bases stayed unmatched. The DNA of the CDR3 is TGTGCCAGCAGCCCGGGACAGGGTAAAGCCAATGAGCAGTTCTTC. As protein: CASSPGQGKANEQFF.

The chain uses TRBV4-1 and TRBJ2-2; tentative D call: TRBD2 (5 bases). Germline assignment: CDR1 MGHRA and CDR2 YSYEKL. This CDR3 has 16 residues. V lost 1 base to trimming and J lost 4 bases, with 13 bases between them. The CDR3 DNA sequence: TGCGCCAGCAGCCAAGCTATGGACTGGTCCACCGGGGAGCTGTTTTTT. It is translated as CASSQAMDWSTGELFF.

The rearrangement uses TRBV4-1 and TRBJ1-1; 11 bases map to TRBD1. The V and J ends lost 4 bases and 4 bases, in that order; junction bases with no gene match: 5. The germline V gene has CDR1 MGHRA and CDR2 YSYEKL. The CDR3 runs 15 residues. The CDR3 here is CASSLTGTGGTEAFF. The CDR3 coding sequence is TGCGCCAGCAGCCTTACCGGGACAGGGGGCACTGAAGCTTTCTTT.

The chain employs TRBV27 and TRBJ2-7, with D possibly matching TRBD1 (5 bases). The CDR3 extends over 15 amino acids. Trimming cost V 4 bases and J 3 bases, with 16 bases left between them. Per germline, CDR1 MNHEY and CDR2 SMNVEV (reference sequence). DNA of the CDR3: TGTGCCAGCAGTTCCCAGGTAGGGGCGATCTACGAGCAGTACTTC. It codes for CASSSQVGAIYEQYF.

V and J are TRBV29-1 and TRBJ1-2, with 8 bases aligning to TRBD1. The germline V gene has CDR1 SQVTM and CDR2 ANQGSEA. V shed 7 bases and J 4 bases; nucleotides not matched to a gene: 5. The CDR3 spans 12 residues. The CDR3 region is CSANRGVYGYTF. In DNA, the CDR3 is TGCAGCGCCAACAGGGGGGTCTATGGCTACACCTTC. Using reference TRBV29-1 and TRBJ1-2 for the parts outside the CDR3, the full variable domain is SAVISQKPSRDICQRGTSLTIQCQVDSQVTMMFWYRQQPGQSLTLIATANQGSEATYESGFVIDKFPISRPNLTFSTLTVSNMSPEDSSIYLCSANRGVYGYTFGSGTRLTVV.

In this sample, this clonotype turned up a few times. The V call is TRBV4-3, the J call TRBJ2-5; D perhaps matches TRBD2 (6 bases). V shed 0 bases and J shed 5 bases, with 22 bases lying between them. Germline V gives CDR1 LGHNA, CDR2 YSLEER. The CDR3 covers 18 residues. CDR3 sequence: CASSQDVDAGFGGETQYF. The CDR3 DNA reads as TGCGCCAGCAGCCAAGACGTTGACGCGGGCTTTGGGGGGGAGACCCAGTACTTC.

This chain connects TRBV18 to TRBJ1-1; D is unresolved. The CDR3 length is 15 residues. Germline V gene lookup returns CDR1 KGHSH and CDR2 LQKENI. Between the trimmed V and J ends, which lost 4 bases and 1 base, there was a span of 13 bases. The CDR3 nucleotides are TGTGCCAGCTCACTCAGGACCGCGAGGAACACTGAAGCTTTCTTT. Translating it yields CASSLRTARNTEAFF.

This clonotype came up a few times. The chain has TRBV19 and TRBJ2-7; 10 bases line up with TRBD2. V was clipped by 5 bases and J by 2 bases; unmatched bases: 15. Per germline, CDR1 LNHDA and CDR2 SQIVND (reference sequence). The CDR3 covers 18 residues. The CDR3 DNA follows: TGTGCCAGTAGTGTCGCAGTCGGGCTAGCGGGAGAAACCTACGAGCAGTACTTC. Its translation is CASSVAVGLAGETYEQYF. The full variable domain, rest sourced from reference TRBV19 and TRBJ2-7, is DGGITQSPKYLFRKEGQNVTLSCEQNLNHDAMYWYRQDPGQGLRLIYYSQIVNDFQKGDIAEGYSVSREKKESFPLTVTSAQKNPTAFYLCASSVAVGLAGETYEQYFGPGTRLTVT.

This clonotype was recorded many times. The chain couples TRBV7-9 to TRBJ1-3; no firm D call. This CDR3 is built from 12 residues. Trimming took 1 base from V and 4 from J, leaving 2 bases between them. Germline values: CDR1 SEHNR, CDR2 FQNEAQ (reference sequence). CDR3 protein: CASSLVGNTIYF. The CDR3, as DNA: TGTGCCAGCAGCTTAGTCGGAAACACCATATATTTT. The entire variable domain, with the rest obtained from reference TRBV7-9 and TRBJ1-3, is as follows: DTGVSQNPRHKITKRGQNVTFRCDPISEHNRLYWYRQTLGQGPEFLTYFQNEAQLEKSRLLSDRFSAERPKGSFSTLEIQRTEQGDSAMYLCASSLVGNTIYFGEGSWLTVV.

The gene calls are TRBV14 and TRBJ2-3, with D perhaps matching TRBD1 (5 bases). The CDR3 is 16 amino acids. CDR1 is SGHDN and CDR2 is FVKESK in the germline V gene. The V end lost 1 base, the J end lost 2 bases, and 13 bases lay between the germline ends. The CDR3 sequence: CASSQVGRVHTDTQYF. The CDR3 nucleotides read TGTGCCAGCAGCCAAGTCGGCAGGGTGCACACAGATACGCAGTATTTT.

V and J are TRBV7-9 and TRBJ2-5; 7 bases agree with TRBD2. CDR1 SEHNR and CDR2 FQNEAQ come from the germline V gene (reference sequence). The CDR3 runs to 16 residues. The ends lost 5 bases at V and 3 bases at J; junction bases unmatched: 12. The CDR3 loop reads CASSPHPGRREETQYF. CDR3 coding DNA: TGTGCCAGCAGCCCCCATCCCGGGAGGAGGGAAGAGACCCAGTACTTC.

This clonotype appeared many times. This chain's CDR3 is CASSPQAGLAGVNEQFF. As DNA, the CDR3 is TGTGCCAGCAGCCCACAAGCCGGACTAGCGGGAGTCAATGAGCAGTTCTTC. The chain recombines TRBV7-9 with TRBJ2-1; 13 bases are a match to TRBD2. CDR1 SEHNR and CDR2 FQNEAQ come from the germline V gene (reference sequence). This CDR3 region has 17 residues. J gave up 6 bases and V 5 bases, and 10 bases lay outside the gene matches.

A remark on this clonotype: A junction end diverges from the germline sequence, so it may reflect a read error. The chain is built from TRBV6-6 and TRBJ1-1; 12 bases agree with TRBD1. The germline V gene has CDR1 MNHNY and CDR2 SVGAGI (reference sequence). CDR3 size: 13 residues. The CDR3 region is CASSAPGQGADVF. As DNA, the CDR3 is TGTGCCAGCAGTGCCCCGGGACAGGGGGCGGATGTTTTT.

V gene TRBV6-1 combines with J gene TRBJ2-7, with 7 bases lining up with TRBD1. Germline-derived CDR1 and CDR2 are MNHNS and SASEGT. The V gene end was trimmed by 6 bases and the J gene end by 5 bases; junction bases not matched to a gene: 10. This CDR3 spans 14 amino acids. Here the CDR3 reads CASSTTGAYHEQYF. The CDR3 bases are TGTGCCAGCAGCACCACAGGGGCTTATCACGAGCAGTACTTC.

This clonotype occurred a few times. The CDR3, as DNA: TGTGCCAGCAGCACGGGCCCGAGCACTGAAGCTTTCTTT. This encodes CASSTGPSTEAFF. This sequence joins TRBV7-9 and TRBJ1-1, with no clear D. This CDR3 spans 13 amino acids. V was cut by 5 bases and J by 4 bases, with 11 bases left in between. Germline V gene lookup returns CDR1 SEHNR and CDR2 FQNEAQ (reference sequence). Looking up the rest from reference TRBV7-9 and TRBJ1-1 gives the full variable domain: DTGVSQNPRHKITKRGQNVTFRCDPISEHNRLYWYRQTLGQGPEFLTYFQNEAQLEKSRLLSDRFSAERPKGSFSTLEIQRTEQGDSAMYLCASSTGPSTEAFFGQGTRLTVV.

A few counts support this clonotype. This sequence joins TRBV12-3 or TRBV12-4 and TRBJ2-5, with D possibly TRBD2 on 5 matching bases. The V end was cut by 1 base, the J end by 7 bases, with 13 bases between. The CDR3 sequence is 14 residues long. CDR3 nucleotide sequence: TGTGCCAGCAGTTTAGGAGGACTCAAAGTGACCCAGTACTTC. This sequence encodes CASSLGGLKVTQYF.

This clonotype came up a few times. The CDR3 reads CASSDLTAEAFF. In DNA, the CDR3 is TGTGCCAGCAGTGATTTGACAGCTGAAGCTTTCTTT. V gene TRBV25-1 combines with J gene TRBJ1-1; D might be TRBD1 (5 bases). V was trimmed by 3 bases and J by 6 bases, leaving 8 bases between them. CDR3 size: 12 residues. Germline assignment: CDR1 MGHDK and CDR2 SYGVNS. Full variable domain (outside the CDR3, taken from reference TRBV25-1 and TRBJ1-1): EADIYQTPRYLVIGTGKKITLECSQTMGHDKMYWYQQDPGMELHLIHYSYGVNSTEKGDLSSESTVSRIRTEHFPLTLESARPSHTSQYLCASSDLTAEAFFGQGTRLTVV.

The gene calls are TRBV7-2 and TRBJ2-7; TRBD2 aligns across 15 bases. Germline CDR1 SGHTA, CDR2 FQGNSA. The V segment lost 5 bases and the J segment 7 bases; nucleotides outside the gene matches: 3. The CDR3 spans 14 residues. The CDR3 coding sequence is TGTGCCAGCAGCGTCGGACTAGCGGGAGGGGAGCAGTACTTC. Translating gives CASSVGLAGGEQYF.

This clonotype was counted a single time. The rearrangement uses TRBV5-1 and TRBJ1-6; tentative D call: TRBD1 (5 bases). Per the germline V gene, CDR1 is SGHRS and CDR2 is YFSETQ. The CDR3 runs 16 residues. The V end lost 2 bases, the J end lost 2 bases, and 11 bases lay between the germline ends. The CDR3 nucleotides read TGCGCCAGCAGCTTAGAATCGGGGGCCTATAATTCACCCCTCCACTTT. Protein: CASSLESGAYNSPLHF.

The chain carries TRBV27 and TRBJ1-1; a possible D gene is TRBD1 (6 bases). V lost 8 bases to trimming and J lost 5 bases, with 18 bases between them. Germline CDR1 is MNHEY and CDR2 is SMNVEV (reference sequence). The CDR3 has 14 amino acids. CDR3 amino acids: CASAYGNRVTEAFF. The CDR3 DNA sequence: TGTGCCAGCGCATACGGAAACAGGGTGACTGAAGCTTTCTTT.

This clonotype was detected a few times. The chain is built from TRBV3-1 and TRBJ2-1; 12 bases are a match to TRBD1. The length of the CDR3 is 15 residues. Germline trimming cut 4 bases from V and 9 bases from J; bases unmatched to any gene: 7. Germline V lookup: CDR1 LGHDT, CDR2 YNNKEL (reference sequence). CDR3 sequence (DNA): TGTGCCAGCAGCCCTCGGGACAGGGGGCAGGGTGAGCAGTTCTTC. As protein: CASSPRDRGQGEQFF.

The chain employs TRBV21-1 and TRBJ1-1; the table names TRBD1, a call not compared with the DNA. TRBV21-1 is flagged as a pseudogene. This CDR3 contains 16 residues. Here the CDR3 DNA reads TGTGCCAGCATCTTAAGACCAGGGGGAGAGAACACTGAAGCTTTCTTT. Translating gives CASILRPGGENTEAFF.

There are a few counts of this clonotype. The CDR3, as DNA: TGTGCCAGCAGCTGGGAGACAGGGTTTAGCAATCAGCCCCAGCATTTT. Its translation: CASSWETGFSNQPQHF. The chain has TRBV7-2 and TRBJ1-5; 7 nucleotides align to TRBD1. V gave up 4 bases and J gave up 0 bases; unmatched junction bases: 6. This CDR3 has 16 amino acids. The V gene's germline CDR1 is SGHTA and CDR2 FQGNSA.

The V call is TRBV7-2, the J call TRBJ1-5, with 8 bases lining up with TRBD1. The J segment lost 4 bases and the V segment lost 5 bases, leaving 7 bases of the junction unmatched. The CDR3 extends over 15 amino acids. Germline V lookup: CDR1 SGHTA, CDR2 FQGNSA. Written as DNA, the CDR3 is TGTGCCAGCAGCCCGGGACAGGCCCTAAATCAGCCCCAGCATTTT. Translation: CASSPGQALNQPQHF.

This clonotype appeared a few times. V and J are TRBV2 and TRBJ2-3, with TRBD1 matching 7 bases. V was pared by 6 bases and J by 4 bases, with 4 bases of the junction left unmatched. This CDR3 spans 13 amino acids. Germline V gene data show CDR1 as SNHLY and CDR2 as FYNNEI. CDR3 sequence: CASRTGLADTQYF. The CDR3 DNA sequence: TGTGCCAGCAGGACAGGGTTGGCAGATACGCAGTATTTT. Variable domain in full (rest from reference TRBV2 and TRBJ2-3): EPEVTQTPSHQVTQMGQEVILRCVPISNHLYFYWYRQILGQKVEFLVSFYNNEISEKSEIFDDQFSVERPDGSNFTLKIRSTKLEDSAMYFCASRTGLADTQYFGPGTRLTVL.

This clonotype was observed a few times. The J gene is TRBJ2-2, the V gene TRBV7-2; 7 nucleotides line up with TRBD2. Germline CDR1 and CDR2: SGHTA and FQGNSA. With 3 bases clipped from V and 3 bases from J, the junction kept 7 bases outside the gene matches. The CDR3 length is 16 residues. DNA of the CDR3: TGTGCCAGCAGCTTCGGGACTATGGCGGACACCGGGGAGCTGTTTTTT. Translated: CASSFGTMADTGELFF.